This T cell receptor (beta chain) was captured by sequencing in a study of cytomegalovirus exposure and HLA in healthy donors. Regarding the study as a whole: Investigators reported around 150 TCR beta chains as tied to cytomegalovirus. The authors later linked a missense DCLRE1C variant to TCR beta V- and J-gene trimming.

This clone was found once. Its antigen remains unknown. Researchers ran the PCR with 60 Vbeta and 13 Jbeta primers. Measured with immunoSEQ multiplex PCR; TCRdb has only the in-frame clones, and not every one. The sample consists of approximately 140,000 clones, 63% of them appearing once. CDR3 length: 17 amino acids. V was pared by 5 bases and J by 8 bases, with 18 bases of the junction left unmatched. The germline V gene encodes CDR1 SGHRS and CDR2 YFSETQ. This clonotype was sampled from a woman aged 60-75 years in good health and CMV-seropositive. Input material: PBMCs. The rearrangement links TRBV5-1 to TRBJ2-1; 8 nucleotides line up with TRBD1. CDR3: CASRAAGGRGLLDEQFF. The CDR3 DNA is TGCGCCAGCAGAGCAGCCGGTGGCAGGGGGCTTTTGGATGAGCAGTTCTTC.